This T cell receptor beta chain was obtained from a study of T cells in Graves' hyperthyroidism and ophthalmopathy. The overall study: Before treatment of any kind, peripheral blood was taken at initial diagnosis.

V lost 1 base and J 4 bases, leaving 17 bases between the germline ends. Germline V lookup: CDR1 MGHRA, CDR2 YSYEKL. This CDR3 is built from 16 residues. Using RNA transcripts as the source, TCR beta CDR3 regions were amplified. Researchers ran a first-round RT-PCR on the TCR CDR3 using the HTBI primer set. TCRdb recomputed calls from the multiplex PCR reads with MiXCR, one row per CDR3 protein. The table lists around 600,000 distinct CDR3 sequences, less than 20% of them singletons. Stability of Graves' hyperthyroidism was defined as absent ophthalmopathy progression within 18 months. This TCR derives from a woman younger than 45 with Graves' hyperthyroidism. The sequencing sample was made of blood. The chain is built from TRBV4-1 and TRBJ2-7; weak D call: TRBD1 (5 bases). CDR3 amino acids: CASSQGTSGLLYEQYF. The DNA for the CDR3 is TGCGCCAGCAGCCAAGGGACGTCAGGGTTGTTGTACGAGCAGTACTTC.